A selection of T cell receptor beta chains follows, all from one sample in a study of blood T cell repertoires in COVID-19. Assay used: immunoSEQ multiplex PCR; TCRdb lists only in-frame clones, some missing. Counted here are 280,000 or so clones, about 85% occurring once; the ten biggest clones make up roughly 14%. Sequenced material: peripheral blood. The receptors here all came from a human donor in a cohort sampled during active COVID-19. CDR3s include the opening cysteine and the closing phenylalanine or tryptophan. Fields, in order: clone size, D gene, J gene, V gene, CDR3 protein, CDR3 DNA. A D gene is named only where the DNA matches it firmly. Rows give clone size only sometimes, using once, few, many, or a class for an expanded clone.

clone size: .
D gene: TRBD2
J gene: TRBJ2-7
V gene: TRBV6-1
CDR3 protein: CASSEGSGRDRQYF
CDR3 DNA: TGTGCCAGCAGTGAAGGGAGCGGGAGGGACCGGCAGTACTTC

clone size: .
D gene: .
J gene: TRBJ1-2
V gene: TRBV5-4
CDR3 protein: CASSLIGQRGYTF
CDR3 DNA: TGTGCCAGCAGCTTGATCGGACAGCGTGGCTACACCTTC

clone size: .
D gene: .
J gene: TRBJ2-6
V gene: TRBV5-1
CDR3 protein: CASSYGESGANVLTF
CDR3 DNA: TGCGCCAGCAGCTATGGGGAGTCCGGGGCCAACGTCCTGACTTTC

clone size: .
D gene: TRBD1
J gene: TRBJ2-4
V gene: TRBV4-1
CDR3 protein: CASSEQGFDKNIQYF
CDR3 DNA: TGCGCCAGCAGCGAACAGGGGTTTGACAAAAACATTCAGTACTTC

clone size: .
D gene: .
J gene: TRBJ2-3
V gene: TRBV10-3
CDR3 protein: CAISTGTSTDTQYF
CDR3 DNA: TGTGCCATCAGCACCGGGACTAGCACAGATACGCAGTATTTT

clone size: .
D gene: .
J gene: TRBJ1-2
V gene: TRBV27
CDR3 protein: CASRTGPGYGYTF
CDR3 DNA: TGTGCCAGCAGAACAGGGCCGGGCTATGGCTACACCTTC

clone size: .
D gene: .
J gene: TRBJ2-3
V gene: TRBV2
CDR3 protein: CASTRQQNTDTQYF
CDR3 DNA: TGTGCCAGCACCCGACAGCAGAACACAGATACGCAGTATTTT

clone size: once
D gene: .
J gene: TRBJ1-5
V gene: TRBV5-8
CDR3 protein: CASSLDTGLVAQPQHF
CDR3 DNA: TGTGCCAGCAGCTTGGACACAGGGTTGGTGGCTCAGCCCCAGCATTTT

clone size: .
D gene: TRBD2
J gene: TRBJ2-3
V gene: TRBV18
CDR3 protein: CASSPPSGTSRTSTDTQYF
CDR3 DNA: TGTGCCAGCTCACCACCTAGCGGGACCTCCCGAACTAGCACAGATACGCAGTATTTT

clone size: .
D gene: .
J gene: TRBJ2-7
V gene: TRBV28
CDR3 protein: CASRKGASYEQYF
CDR3 DNA: TGTGCCAGCAGAAAAGGGGCCTCCTACGAGCAGTACTTC

clone size: .
D gene: .
J gene: TRBJ2-1
V gene: TRBV7-2
CDR3 protein: CASSFNNVGGNEQFF
CDR3 DNA: TGTGCCAGCAGCTTTAATAACGTAGGGGGCAATGAGCAGTTCTTC

clone size: .
D gene: TRBD2
J gene: TRBJ2-7
V gene: TRBV5-4
CDR3 protein: CASSFGGRAGEQYF
CDR3 DNA: TGTGCCAGCAGCTTTGGGGGGAGGGCCGGCGAGCAGTACTTC

clone size: .
D gene: .
J gene: TRBJ1-1
V gene: TRBV6-5
CDR3 protein: CASSYSGLTFF
CDR3 DNA: TGTGCCAGCAGTTACTCCGGACTAACTTTCTTT

clone size: many
D gene: .
J gene: TRBJ1-1
V gene: TRBV13
CDR3 protein: CASSFRTLGAFF
CDR3 DNA: TGTGCCAGCAGCTTTAGGACACTGGGAGCTTTCTTT

clone size: .
D gene: .
J gene: TRBJ1-1
V gene: TRBV28
CDR3 protein: CASGLTEAFF
CDR3 DNA: TGTGCCAGCGGACTGACTGAAGCTTTCTTT

clone size: .
D gene: TRBD2
J gene: TRBJ2-3
V gene: TRBV3-1/TRBV3-2
CDR3 protein: CASSQVGLAGNTQYF
CDR3 DNA: TGTGCCAGCAGCCAAGTCGGACTAGCGGGAAATACGCAGTATTTT

clone size: .
D gene: .
J gene: TRBJ2-1
V gene: TRBV3-1/TRBV3-2
CDR3 protein: CASSQGDLLGLEQFF
CDR3 DNA: TGTGCCAGCAGCCAAGGAGACCTACTAGGACTGGAGCAGTTCTTC

clone size: once
D gene: .
J gene: TRBJ1-5
V gene: TRBV3-1/TRBV3-2
CDR3 protein: CASSQGEVNQPQHF
CDR3 DNA: TGTGCCAGCAGCCAGGGAGAGGTGAATCAGCCCCAGCATTTT

clone size: few
D gene: .
J gene: TRBJ1-2
V gene: TRBV28
CDR3 protein: CASSLFQGTNGYTF
CDR3 DNA: TGTGCCAGCAGTTTATTTCAGGGAACGAATGGCTACACCTTC

clone size: .
D gene: TRBD2
J gene: TRBJ2-3
V gene: TRBV4-2
CDR3 protein: CASSQELAGATGSDTQYF
CDR3 DNA: TGTGCCAGCAGCCAAGAACTAGCGGGAGCCACCGGGTCAGATACGCAGTATTTT

clone size: .
D gene: TRBD2
J gene: TRBJ2-5
V gene: TRBV15
CDR3 protein: CATSRGRGGRAEETQYF
CDR3 DNA: TGTGCCACCAGCAGAGGAAGGGGCGGGAGGGCCGAGGAGACCCAGTACTTC

clone size: .
D gene: .
J gene: TRBJ1-5
V gene: TRBV20-1
CDR3 protein: CSASVLGTQSNQPQHF
CDR3 DNA: TGCAGTGCTAGTGTCCTAGGGACACAAAGTAATCAGCCCCAGCATTTT

clone size: .
D gene: .
J gene: TRBJ1-1
V gene: TRBV5-8
CDR3 protein: CASSLSRPDEAFF
CDR3 DNA: TGTGCCAGCAGCTTGTCCAGGCCAGACGAAGCTTTCTTT

clone size: few
D gene: .
J gene: TRBJ1-2
V gene: TRBV7-2
CDR3 protein: CASSLDGGKGYGYTF
CDR3 DNA: TGTGCCAGCAGCTTAGATGGAGGGAAGGGCTATGGCTACACCTTC

clone size: once
D gene: .
J gene: TRBJ1-2
V gene: TRBV4-1
CDR3 protein: CASSHTFLDRANYGYTF
CDR3 DNA: TGCGCCAGCAGCCACACTTTCCTGGACAGAGCTAACTATGGCTACACCTTC

clone size: .
D gene: .
J gene: TRBJ1-1
V gene: TRBV19
CDR3 protein: CASSSRQSRTEAFF
CDR3 DNA: TGTGCCAGTAGTTCCCGACAGAGTAGGACTGAAGCTTTCTTT

clone size: .
D gene: .
J gene: TRBJ2-7
V gene: TRBV5-6
CDR3 protein: CASSLTGFGEQYF
CDR3 DNA: TGTGCCAGCAGCTTGACAGGATTTGGCGAGCAGTACTTC

clone size: .
D gene: TRBD2
J gene: TRBJ2-3
V gene: TRBV7-2
CDR3 protein: CASSLTSGRNTDTQYF
CDR3 DNA: TGTGCCAGCAGCTTGACTAGCGGGAGGAACACAGATACGCAGTATTTT

clone size: .
D gene: TRBD1
J gene: TRBJ2-4
V gene: TRBV12-3/TRBV12-4
CDR3 protein: CASSQDRVSIQYF
CDR3 DNA: TGTGCCAGCAGTCAGGACAGGGTATCCATTCAGTACTTC

clone size: .
D gene: .
J gene: TRBJ1-2
V gene: TRBV28
CDR3 protein: CASSLRVFYGYTF
CDR3 DNA: TGTGCCAGCAGTTTACGGGTCTTCTATGGCTACACCTTC

clone size: .
D gene: TRBD2
J gene: TRBJ2-3
V gene: TRBV14
CDR3 protein: CASSPRYSSGSSDTQYF
CDR3 DNA: TGTGCCAGCAGCCCAAGATATAGTAGCGGGAGTTCAGATACGCAGTATTTT

clone size: once
D gene: TRBD1
J gene: TRBJ1-2
V gene: TRBV3-1/TRBV3-2
CDR3 protein: CASSQQQGAGGYTF
CDR3 DNA: TGTGCCAGCAGCCAACAACAGGGGGCCGGTGGCTACACCTTC

clone size: .
D gene: .
J gene: TRBJ2-3
V gene: TRBV3-1/TRBV3-2
CDR3 protein: CASSQDTRKTQYF
CDR3 DNA: TGTGCCAGCAGCCAAGATACTAGGAAGACGCAGTATTTT

clone size: .
D gene: .
J gene: TRBJ1-1
V gene: TRBV7-2
CDR3 protein: CASSSQKITEAFF
CDR3 DNA: TGTGCCAGCAGCTCACAGAAAATCACTGAAGCTTTCTTT

clone size: few
D gene: .
J gene: TRBJ2-1
V gene: TRBV6-5
CDR3 protein: CASSKGVIGNEQFF
CDR3 DNA: TGTGCCAGCAGCAAGGGGGTAATAGGCAATGAGCAGTTCTTC

clone size: .
D gene: TRBD1
J gene: TRBJ2-7
V gene: TRBV6-5
CDR3 protein: CARPQGQRGYEQYF
CDR3 DNA: TGTGCCAGGCCGCAGGGACAGAGGGGTTACGAGCAGTACTTC

clone size: few
D gene: TRBD2
J gene: TRBJ2-1
V gene: TRBV7-3
CDR3 protein: CASSLKRTSGGYQNEQFF
CDR3 DNA: TGTGCCAGCAGCTTAAAGAGGACTAGCGGAGGATACCAGAATGAGCAGTTCTTC

clone size: .
D gene: .
J gene: TRBJ2-1
V gene: TRBV15
CDR3 protein: CATSRGGAVPSDEQFF
CDR3 DNA: TGTGCCACCAGCAGAGGGGGCGCGGTCCCCTCAGATGAGCAGTTCTTC

clone size: .
D gene: .
J gene: TRBJ2-1
V gene: TRBV28
CDR3 protein: CASSGASGGFDEQFF
CDR3 DNA: TGTGCCAGCAGTGGGGCGTCCGGGGGTTTCGATGAGCAGTTCTTC

clone size: .
D gene: .
J gene: TRBJ2-1
V gene: TRBV7-8
CDR3 protein: CASSLTTVDEQFF
CDR3 DNA: TGTGCCAGCAGCTTAACGACAGTGGATGAGCAGTTCTTC

clone size: .
D gene: .
J gene: TRBJ2-7
V gene: TRBV9
CDR3 protein: CASSVEGDTSYEQYF
CDR3 DNA: TGTGCCAGCAGCGTAGAAGGGGACACCTCCTACGAGCAGTACTTC

clone size: .
D gene: TRBD2
J gene: TRBJ2-5
V gene: TRBV7-3
CDR3 protein: CASSPSSGQETQYF
CDR3 DNA: TGTGCCAGCAGCCCTTCTAGCGGCCAAGAGACCCAGTACTTC

clone size: .
D gene: .
J gene: TRBJ2-7
V gene: TRBV2
CDR3 protein: CASSRNYGEQYF
CDR3 DNA: TGTGCCAGCAGTAGGAACTACGGCGAGCAGTACTTC

clone size: .
D gene: TRBD1
J gene: TRBJ2-7
V gene: TRBV14
CDR3 protein: CASSPTGPTYEQYF
CDR3 DNA: TGTGCCAGCAGCCCGACAGGGCCCACCTACGAGCAGTACTTC

clone size: .
D gene: TRBD1
J gene: TRBJ2-2
V gene: TRBV5-5
CDR3 protein: CASSFTGAQGARTGELFF
CDR3 DNA: TGTGCCAGCAGCTTTACGGGGGCACAGGGGGCACGGACCGGGGAGCTGTTTTTT

clone size: few
D gene: .
J gene: TRBJ1-1
V gene: TRBV5-1
CDR3 protein: CASSFEVGQLNTEAFF
CDR3 DNA: TGCGCCAGCAGCTTCGAGGTAGGACAGCTGAACACTGAAGCTTTCTTT

clone size: .
D gene: .
J gene: TRBJ1-1
V gene: TRBV12-3/TRBV12-4
CDR3 protein: CASGRRNTEAFF
CDR3 DNA: TGTGCCAGCGGCCGGAGGAACACTGAAGCTTTCTTT

clone size: .
D gene: .
J gene: TRBJ1-1
V gene: TRBV7-6
CDR3 protein: CASSLGSGVSTEAFF
CDR3 DNA: TGTGCCAGCAGCTTGGGATCAGGGGTATCGACTGAAGCTTTCTTT

clone size: once
D gene: .
J gene: TRBJ2-1
V gene: TRBV5-1
CDR3 protein: CASTRGSSYNEQFF
CDR3 DNA: TGCGCCAGCACCCGGGGGAGCTCCTACAATGAGCAGTTCTTC

clone size: .
D gene: .
J gene: TRBJ1-2
V gene: TRBV10-3
CDR3 protein: CAISDRGANYGYTF
CDR3 DNA: TGTGCCATCAGTGACAGGGGAGCTAACTATGGCTACACCTTC

clone size: .
D gene: .
J gene: TRBJ1-2
V gene: TRBV29-1
CDR3 protein: CSVVGGVYGYTF
CDR3 DNA: TGCAGCGTTGTAGGAGGGGTCTATGGCTACACCTTC

clone size: .
D gene: TRBD1
J gene: TRBJ2-5
V gene: TRBV19
CDR3 protein: CASRRQGIGETQYF
CDR3 DNA: TGTGCCAGTAGGAGACAGGGGATAGGGGAGACCCAGTACTTC